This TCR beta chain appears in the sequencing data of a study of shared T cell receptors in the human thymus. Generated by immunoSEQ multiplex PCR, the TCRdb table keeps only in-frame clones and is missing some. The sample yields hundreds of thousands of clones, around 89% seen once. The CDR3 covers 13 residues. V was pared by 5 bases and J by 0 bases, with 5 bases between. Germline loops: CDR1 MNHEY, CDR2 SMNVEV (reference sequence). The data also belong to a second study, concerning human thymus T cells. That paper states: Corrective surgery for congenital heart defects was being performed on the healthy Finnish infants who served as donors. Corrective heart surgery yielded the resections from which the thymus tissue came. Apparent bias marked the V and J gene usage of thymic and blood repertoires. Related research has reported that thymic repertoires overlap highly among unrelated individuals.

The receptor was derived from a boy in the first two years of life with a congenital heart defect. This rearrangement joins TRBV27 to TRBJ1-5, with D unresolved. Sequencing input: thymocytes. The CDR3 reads CASSPYSNQPQHF. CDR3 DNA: TGTGCCAGCAGTCCCTATAGCAATCAGCCCCAGCATTTT.